This T cell receptor beta chain comes out of a study of T cells after yellow fever vaccination (dated by TCRdb to between 2017 and 2020). About the study as a whole: The SMART-Seq v4 Ultra Low Input RNA kit was used to prepare libraries from fractions with low cell numbers. To track T-cell clones before and after primary and booster YFV17D yellow fever vaccination, bulk TCR alpha and beta repertoires were sequenced longitudinally. Two healthy male donors, one aged 18 to 29 and one aged 30 to 40 years, made up the cohort. Blood was drawn at multiple timepoints before and after primary and secondary immunization, with bulk PBMC replicates and cell subsets isolated.

According to the germline V gene, CDR1 reads MDHEN and CDR2 reads SYDVKM. V and J are truncated by 6 bases and 4 bases respectively, leaving an intervening sequence of 22 bases. The CDR3 numbers 16 residues from cysteine through valine. The kept DNA is CDR3 alone, 48 bases in frame from the first base. Comment on this clonotype: Its recognized antigen is unknown. Base-call qualities are not available, and no considerably larger clone is one nucleotide away.

The paper's findings and limits, for the study overall: The secondary T-cell response was found to be weaker but faster than the primary response, with a peak reached on day 5 rather than on day 15. A small fraction of clonotypes showed up in both the CD4 and CD8 compartments, probably as a result of convergent recombination. Because only a couple of donors were included in the study, the extent to which the findings can be generalized is limited. After the booster, most of the clones that had expanded following primary vaccination were detected again (almost 98% of CD4 and roughly 90% of CD8), which suggests that memory was broadly maintained. FACS-sorted repertoires could contain abundant contaminating clonotypes from the bulk population, so computational filtering was required.

TCR cDNA was synthesized by 5'RACE template switching, through which a universal primer site and unique molecular identifiers were introduced. Priming for cDNA synthesis came from both the TCR alpha and TCR beta constant segments. Library amplification involved two PCR steps, and the second step added sample barcodes and sequencing adapters. Sequencing of libraries was done on Illumina HiSeq 2500 (2x100 bp) or NovaSeq (2x150 bp). For the original study's pipeline: MIGEC was used to demultiplex reads and collapse the reads into UMI consensus sequences, and MiXCR was used for V(D)J alignment. Vaccine-responding clonotypes were defined with edgeR using replicate PBMC samples, requiring FDR below 0.01 and a log2 fold change above 5 up to day 15. Each bulk clonotype was labeled CD4 or CD8 based on which sequenced repertoire, CD4 or CD8, contained the clonotype at higher abundance. The public reads were reprocessed in TCRdb via fastp at Q25 and MiXCR, keeping in-frame beta chains. CDR3 protein duplicates are merged, each entry listing the most common genes and DNA. What appears here as the V and J calls and clone size reflects TCRdb's work, not the paper's. In this sample the table shows more than 450,000 distinct CDR3 sequences, around a fifth of which occur a single time. Approximately 15% of the sample is in the top ten clones.

Per the publication, the treatment or condition label means: live attenuated yellow fever vaccine strain. At each blood-draw timepoint, two biological replicates of bulk PBMCs were obtained. PBMCs were isolated from peripheral blood using a standard Ficoll-Paque protocol. RNA was extracted with TriZol from bulk PBMCs, CD4 and CD8 fractions, and dextramer-positive and dextramer-negative fractions. The receptor's source is a man between 18 and 29 years old who received the YFV17D yellow fever vaccine. The sample here was PBMCs, taken 21 days after the first yellow fever vaccination. Rearrangement joined TRBV28 to TRBJ2-7, with a tentative D call of TRBD1 or TRBD2, each matching 5 bases. At the DNA level, the sequence is TGTGCCAGCAGCCGTCTCCTGGGACGGGGCTATTACGAGCAGTACGTC. It encodes CASSRLLGRGYYEQYV.